This T cell receptor beta chain comes out of a study of beta chain features in type 1 diabetes. Study-level results: The question of HLA type influencing TCRB rearrangement was one that remained unresolved here. When VDJ junctions were examined, type 1 diabetes patients showed fewer insertions and more deletions.

This clone was observed a few times. Its antigen remains unidentified. Every bit of the isolated RNA underwent reverse transcription, so sequencing read expressed TCRB transcripts. Assay used: immunoSEQ multiplex PCR; TCRdb lists only in-frame clones, some missing. This table has hundreds of thousands of clones, around 16% appearing once. The sequenced material came from naive CD4+ T cells from blood. This sequence originates from a man aged 18 to 29 in good health.

CDR3 DNA: TGTGCCAGCAACCCCATCAACCACATAGCCCCCTACGAGCAGTACTTC. Translating gives CASNPINHIAPYEQYF. The chain carries TRBV7-3 and TRBJ2-7; D unclear. V was shortened by 7 bases and J by 2 bases, with 21 bases between the two germline ends. Germline CDR1 is SGHTA and CDR2 is FQGTGA. CDR3 size: 16 residues.